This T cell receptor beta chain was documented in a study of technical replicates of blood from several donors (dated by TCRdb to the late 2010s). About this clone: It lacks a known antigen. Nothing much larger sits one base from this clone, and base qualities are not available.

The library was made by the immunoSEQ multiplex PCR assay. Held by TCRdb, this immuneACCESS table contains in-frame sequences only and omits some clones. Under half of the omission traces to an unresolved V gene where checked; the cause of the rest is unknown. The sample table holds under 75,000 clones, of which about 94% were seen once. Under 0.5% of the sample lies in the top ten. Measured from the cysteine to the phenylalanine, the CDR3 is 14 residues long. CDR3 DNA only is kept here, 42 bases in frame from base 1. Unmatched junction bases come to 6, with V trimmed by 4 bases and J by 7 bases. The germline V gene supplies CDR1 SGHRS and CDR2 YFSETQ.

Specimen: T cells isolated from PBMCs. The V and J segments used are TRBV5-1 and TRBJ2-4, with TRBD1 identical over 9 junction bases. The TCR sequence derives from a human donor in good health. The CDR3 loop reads CASSPGQGYNIQYF. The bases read TGCGCCAGCAGCCCGGGACAGGGATACAACATTCAGTACTTC.